The present entry profiles one T cell receptor beta chain with its context. These data are taken from a study of blood T cell repertoires in COVID-19. Study information: The samples span acute and convalescent COVID-19 from the United States, Italy and Spain.

Participant age was roughly 18 to 95 years, and participants resided in approximately 25 US areas. Donors in Cohort 3 counted as recovered after two negative PCRs, clearance, or symptom resolution. Original processing methods: Amplification with reference gene primers provided the estimates of nucleated cell counts. The protocol was immunoSEQ multiplex PCR, while the TCRdb copy is restricted to in-frame clones and leaves out a portion. V and J calls and clone size come straight from that table; D and trimming were deduced from the DNA. This table holds about 200,000 clones, around 89% found once. This TCR derives from a young man who had recovered from COVID-19. Sample: PBMCs or T cells enriched from blood (not recorded which).

In DNA, the CDR3 is TGTGCCAGCAGCTTTTTTTGGGGGACCGGGACAGGGGCCTACGAGCAGTACTTC. Amino acid sequence: CASSFFWGTGTGAYEQYF. This chain joins TRBV5-8 and TRBJ2-7; 10 positions match TRBD1. The CDR3 spans 18 residues. With V trimmed by 2 bases and J by 2 bases, 13 bases remained unmatched. Germline V CDR1 and CDR2: SGHTS, YDEGEE.